The 3 T cell receptor beta chains listed next were all sequenced from one sample in a study of T cell responses to AZD1222 COVID-19 vaccine. The data were produced by immunoSEQ multiplex PCR, yet TCRdb's version contains in-frame clones alone and is incomplete. The sample features over 120,000 clones, with roughly 2% in its top ten. Source material: peripheral blood. These receptor sequences come from an adult in good health.

This rearrangement joins TRBV5-1 to TRBJ1-2; 7 bases match TRBD1. The CDR3 length is 14 residues. The ends lost 0 bases at V and 7 bases at J; junction bases unmatched: 6. From germline, CDR1 is SGHRS and CDR2 YFSETQ. CDR3 in DNA: TGCGCCAGCAGCTTGGGACAGGGAGACTTTGGCTACACCTTC. It translates to CASSLGQGDFGYTF.

The chain joins TRBV7-8 to TRBJ1-5, with D possibly TRBD1 on 5 matching bases. CDR3 length: 14 amino acids. V dropped 3 bases and J dropped 7 bases, with 13 bases sitting between them. Germline CDR1 and CDR2: SGHVS and FQNEAQ. The CDR3 sequence: CASSFGGQGQPQHF. The CDR3 nucleotides are TGTGCCAGCAGCTTCGGCGGGCAGGGCCAGCCCCAGCATTTT.

The chain links TRBV11-3 to TRBJ2-7; D possibly corresponds to TRBD1 (5 bases). Trimming shortened V by 5 bases and J by 0 bases, and 8 bases separated the two germline ends. CDR3 length: 13 amino acids. The germline V gene has CDR1 SGHNT and CDR2 YENEEA. The CDR3: CASSPGHSYEQYF. Written as DNA, the CDR3 is TGTGCCAGCAGCCCTGGACACTCCTACGAGCAGTACTTC.